The source of this TCR beta chain is a study of beta chain features in type 1 diabetes. On the study more broadly: Healthy donors and patients showed comparable age, gender and cell yields. General study points: There were fewer insertions and more deletions at the VDJ junctions of type 1 diabetes patients. For Type 1 diabetes patients, all four CD4+ subsets carried TCRB CDR3s that were moderately but significantly shorter.

The ends lost 3 bases at V and 5 bases at J; junction bases unmatched: 7. The CDR3 is 15 amino acids. CDR1 and CDR2 from the germline V gene are MDHEN and SYDVKM. Expressed TCRB transcripts were sequenced because the entire RNA isolate underwent reverse transcription. Clones were sequenced by immunoSEQ multiplex PCR, and TCRdb holds only the in-frame ones, with some missing. This sample has 300,000 or so clones, with about a tenth found just once. Averaging about 116 mL, one heparinised blood draw came from each individual donor. Comment on this clone: Its specificity is not known.

Sequencing used central memory CD4+ T cells from blood. The sequence was obtained from a man aged 25 to 45 with type 1 diabetes. The chain recombines TRBV28 with TRBJ2-3; 8 nucleotides align to TRBD1. CDR3 in amino acids: CASSFGQGAGDTQYF. As DNA, the CDR3 is TGTGCCAGCAGTTTTGGCCAGGGGGCGGGAGATACGCAGTATTTT.